This record looks at one TCR beta chain sequence and its context. Here immunoSEQ multiplex PCR was the method, and the copy in TCRdb shows in-frame clones only, minus some. Among under 200,000 clones, 79% were seen once, and the ten largest hold approximately 7.7%. This sample is part of a study of blood T cell repertoires in COVID-19. The origin of this receptor is a woman aged 55-70 years with COVID-19, enrolled during active disease. The specimen sequenced was peripheral blood.

The chain's CDR3 is CASRAQGASTDTQYF. The CDR3 nucleotides are TGTGCCAGTAGGGCGCAGGGTGCCAGCACAGATACGCAGTATTTT. The chain couples TRBV19 to TRBJ2-3, with D possibly TRBD1 on 5 matching bases. In germline, CDR1 is LNHDA, CDR2 SQIVND (reference sequence). CDR3 length: 15 residues. V was shortened by 6 bases and J by 0 bases, with 13 bases between the two germline ends.